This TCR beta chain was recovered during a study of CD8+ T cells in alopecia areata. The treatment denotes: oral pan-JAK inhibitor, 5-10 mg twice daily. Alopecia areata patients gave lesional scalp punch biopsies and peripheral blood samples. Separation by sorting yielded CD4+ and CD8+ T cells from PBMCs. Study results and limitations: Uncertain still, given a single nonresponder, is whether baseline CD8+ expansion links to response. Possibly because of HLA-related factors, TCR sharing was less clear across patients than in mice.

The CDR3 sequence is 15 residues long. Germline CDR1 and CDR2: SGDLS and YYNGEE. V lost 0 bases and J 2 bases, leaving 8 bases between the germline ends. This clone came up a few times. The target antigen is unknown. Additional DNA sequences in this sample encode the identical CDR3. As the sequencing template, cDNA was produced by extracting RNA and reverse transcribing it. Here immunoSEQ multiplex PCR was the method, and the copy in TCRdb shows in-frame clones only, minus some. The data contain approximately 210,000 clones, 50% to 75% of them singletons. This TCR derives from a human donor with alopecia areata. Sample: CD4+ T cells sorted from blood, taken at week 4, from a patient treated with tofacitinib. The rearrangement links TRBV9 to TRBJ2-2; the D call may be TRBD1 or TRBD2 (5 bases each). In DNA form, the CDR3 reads TGTGCCAGCAGCGTAGCCGGGACCAACACCGGGGAGCTGTTTTTT. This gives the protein CASSVAGTNTGELFF.